Below are 9 T cell receptor beta chains sequenced from a single sample in a study of T cell repertoires in cytomegalovirus infection. A single record per CDR3 protein comes from TCRdb applying MiXCR to the reads. The data show approximately 990,000 distinct CDR3 sequences, with approximately 31% seen just once and around an eighth held by the top ten. No antigen has been assigned to these receptors. The sequences come from cultured CD8+ T cells from PBMCs, collected from culture after CMV antigen stimulation. Receptor source: a human donor in good health (CMV status not recorded). Some clones in this sample may be carry-over from other donors' samples.

Turning to this clonotype: A much larger clonotype is one base distant, so this may be a read error. The CDR3 sequence is CASNHPSGTSGCSDTQYF. The CDR3 DNA sequence: TGTGCCAGCAACCATCCTTCCGGGACTAGCGGGTGCTCAGATACGCAGTATTTT. The chain is built from TRBV7-9 and TRBJ2-3, with 12 positions matching TRBD2. The V and J ends lost 7 bases and 4 bases, in that order; junction bases with no gene match: 15. The germline V gene encodes CDR1 SEHNR and CDR2 FQNEAQ (reference sequence). CDR3 size: 18 residues.

The chain uses TRBV7-6 and TRBJ1-1; D gene ambiguous. The V gene's germline CDR1 is SGHVS and CDR2 FNYEAQ. The CDR3 is 12 residues long. Trimming stripped 1 base from V and 11 bases from J, with 11 bases between. In DNA form, the CDR3 reads TGTGCCAGCAGCTTAGAGATAGGGCGGGCTTTCTTT. Translating gives CASSLEIGRAFF.

This clonotype was observed a few times. The J gene is TRBJ1-2, the V gene TRBV5-6, with D uncertain. Germline assignment: CDR1 SGHDT and CDR2 YYEEEE. This CDR3 has 14 amino acids. V was clipped by 0 bases and J by 5 bases, with 11 bases between them. CDR3 coding DNA: TGTGCCAGCAGCTTGGCCAGGAACACTTATGGCTACACCTTC. Translated, it gives CASSLARNTYGYTF.

The gene calls are TRBV6-5 and TRBJ2-4; 9 positions agree with TRBD1. There are 15 residues in the CDR3. After removal of 5 bases from V and 2 bases from J, the junction contained 4 bases not matched to a gene. In germline, CDR1 is MNHEY, CDR2 SVGAGI. The CDR3 DNA reads TGTGCCAGCAGTCCGGGGACAGGGCCCAAAAACATTCAGTACTTC. It translates to CASSPGTGPKNIQYF.

This clonotype came up many times. The genes are TRBV19 and TRBJ2-1; 11 bases map to TRBD2. V dropped 5 bases and J dropped 8; count of bases not matched to a gene: 11. The CDR3 loop spans 16 amino acids. In germline, CDR1 is LNHDA, CDR2 SQIVND (reference sequence). In nucleotides, the CDR3 is TGTGCCAGTAGTCTAGCGGGGGGCCTAAGGGGCGATGAGCAGTTCTTC. It yields the protein CASSLAGGLRGDEQFF.

The chain carries TRBV7-6 and TRBJ2-1; perhaps TRBD2 as D (6 bases). V lost 1 base and J 11 bases, leaving 12 bases between the germline ends. This CDR3 spans 13 amino acids. Germline CDR1 and CDR2: SGHVS and FNYEAQ. The CDR3 reads CASSLDRGGQQFF. CDR3 in DNA: TGTGCCAGCAGCTTAGATCGGGGAGGTCAGCAGTTCTTC.

This clonotype was seen many times. The rearrangement joins TRBV6-1 to TRBJ2-7; 7 bases line up with TRBD2. Germline V gene data show CDR1 as MNHNS and CDR2 as SASEGT. This CDR3 has 13 amino acids. The V and J ends lost 7 bases and 3 bases, in that order; junction bases with no gene match: 6. The CDR3 reads CASTRRELYEQYF. The DNA of the CDR3 is TGTGCCAGCACCCGGCGGGAGCTCTACGAGCAGTACTTC.

This clonotype was seen a handful of times. The rearrangement links TRBV25-1 to TRBJ2-5; no reliable D call. Germline assignment: CDR1 MGHDK and CDR2 SYGVNS. The V and J ends lost 4 bases and 5 bases respectively, with 17 bases between them. The CDR3 runs 15 residues. The CDR3 sequence is CASSATNRVWETQYF. In nucleotides, the CDR3 is TGTGCCAGCAGTGCTACTAATCGGGTTTGGGAGACCCAGTACTTC.

CDR3 sequence (DNA): TGTGCCAGCAGCCAAGCTAGCGGGGGCTACGAGCAGTACTTC. Its translation: CASSQASGGYEQYF. The chain joins TRBV4-2 to TRBJ2-7, with 10 nucleotides matching TRBD2. The CDR3 has 14 amino acids. The V gene's germline CDR1 is LGHNA and CDR2 YNFKEQ. V gave up 1 base and J gave up 3 bases; unmatched junction bases: 0.